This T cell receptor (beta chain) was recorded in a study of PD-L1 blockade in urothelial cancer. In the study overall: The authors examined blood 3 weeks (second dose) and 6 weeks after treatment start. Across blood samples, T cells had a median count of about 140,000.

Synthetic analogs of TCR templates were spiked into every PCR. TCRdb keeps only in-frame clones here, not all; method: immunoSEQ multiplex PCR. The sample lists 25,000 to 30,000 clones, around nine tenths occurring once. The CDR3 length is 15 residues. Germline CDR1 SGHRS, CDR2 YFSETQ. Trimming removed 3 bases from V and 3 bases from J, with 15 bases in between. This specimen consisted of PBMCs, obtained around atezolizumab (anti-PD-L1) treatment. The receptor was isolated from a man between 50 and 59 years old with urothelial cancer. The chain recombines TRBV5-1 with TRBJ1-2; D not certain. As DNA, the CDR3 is TGCGCCAGCAGCTACGGAGGGTGGGGTCACTATGGCTACACCTTC. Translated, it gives CASSYGGWGHYGYTF.